This T cell receptor (beta chain) is drawn from a study of blood T cell repertoires in COVID-19. Study context: Sites in the United States, Italy and Spain provided acute and convalescent COVID-19 samples. Sample material is recorded as cDNA or gDNA derived from T cells, B-cell-depleted T cells, or PBMCs.

This CDR3 spans 14 amino acids. V gave up 6 bases and J gave up 4 bases, with 15 bases separating them. The germline V gene has CDR1 SNHLY and CDR2 FYNNEI. Authors' methods: By means of reference gene primer amplification, nucleated cell counts were estimated. Produced via immunoSEQ multiplex PCR; TCRdb's table is partial and in-frame only. The V and J calls and clone size are taken from that table; D and trimming were inferred from the DNA. The repertoire has about 310,000 clones, around 86% of them found once; the top ten carry 1%. This rearrangement joins TRBV2 to TRBJ1-2, with D uncertain. This clonotype originated in a middle-aged man with active or convalescent COVID-19. The specimen was peripheral blood. CDR3 bases: TGTGCCAGCAGCGTTAGTTGGGGAGGCTATGGCTACACCTTC. This sequence encodes CASSVSWGGYGYTF.